One sample yielded the 29 T cell receptor beta chains listed below, sequenced in a study of tumor-infiltrating lymphocytes in localized non-small cell lung cancer. Some clones are missing from TCRdb's copy, which holds only in-frame ones; the method was immunoSEQ multiplex PCR. The sample carries about 9,200 clones, roughly 79% recorded once. The material sequenced was uninvolved lung tissue not adjacent to the tumor. The receptors stem from a human donor with non-small cell lung cancer.

In this sample, this clone turned up a few times. The chain carries TRBV4-2 and TRBJ2-5; 10 nucleotides match TRBD2. Losses at the gene ends were 2 bases for V and 4 bases for J; bases not matched to a gene: 10. CDR1 and CDR2 (germline): LGHNA, YNFKEQ. CDR3 length: 17 amino acids. CDR3 region: CASSQSLQRGGGETQYF. CDR3 in DNA: TGTGCCAGCAGCCAAAGTCTCCAGCGGGGGGGAGGAGAGACCCAGTACTTC.

The rearrangement links TRBV4-2 to TRBJ2-2; D possibly corresponds to TRBD2 (5 bases). Trimming removed 1 base at V and 5 bases at J, with 8 bases between. The CDR3 extends over 14 amino acids. CDR1 and CDR2 from the germline V gene are LGHNA and YNFKEQ. CDR3 protein: CASSQVSDTGELFF. The CDR3, as DNA: TGTGCCAGCAGCCAAGTTAGCGATACCGGGGAGCTGTTTTTT.

The chain uses TRBV7-2 and TRBJ1-2; D gene unclear. CDR3 size: 12 residues. The germline V gene encodes CDR1 SGHTA and CDR2 FQGNSA. Deletions cut 5 bases from V and 4 bases from J, with 8 bases between. CDR3 DNA sequence: TGTGCCAGCAGCCTCGGTTTCTATGGCTACACCTTC. It codes for CASSLGFYGYTF.

The chain couples TRBV9 to TRBJ1-1; D is unclear. The CDR3 length is 15 residues. V was clipped by 0 bases and J by 5 bases, with 14 bases between them. Germline CDR1 SGDLS, CDR2 YYNGEE. CDR3 bases: TGTGCCAGCAGCGTAGATCCCCAGCCTGGGACTGAAGCTTTCTTT. Translated, it gives CASSVDPQPGTEAFF. The full variable domain, rest sourced from reference TRBV9 and TRBJ1-1, is DSGVTQTPKHLITATGQRVTLRCSPRSGDLSVYWYQQSLDQGLQFLIQYYNGEERAKGNILERFSAQQFPDLHSELNLSSLELGDSALYFCASSVDPQPGTEAFFGQGTRLTVV.

The chain uses TRBV29-1 and TRBJ2-1, with TRBD2 identical over 9 bases. The trim removed 8 bases at V and 7 bases at J, leaving 9 bases unmatched. The germline V gene has CDR1 SQVTM and CDR2 ANQGSEA. This CDR3 spans 13 amino acids. The CDR3, as DNA: TGCAGCTCCTCTAGCGGGGATGGGAATGAGCAGTTCTTC. It is translated as CSSSSGDGNEQFF.

The rearrangement uses TRBV6-1 and TRBJ1-1; D ambiguous. CDR1 is MNHNS, CDR2 SASEGT, per germline. The CDR3 has 14 residues. V was trimmed by 3 bases and J by 2 bases, leaving 10 bases between them. CDR3: CASSDQVLNTEAFF. CDR3 in DNA: TGTGCCAGCAGTGATCAGGTCTTAAACACTGAAGCTTTCTTT.

The V gene is TRBV5-6, the J gene TRBJ2-5; D uncertain. The CDR3 covers 12 residues. CDR1 is SGHDT and CDR2 is YYEEEE in the germline V gene. V was pared by 4 bases and J by 5 bases, with 9 bases between. This CDR3 is CASSRPLETQYF. The DNA of the CDR3 is TGTGCCAGCAGCCGACCCTTGGAGACCCAGTACTTC.

The chain links TRBV7-8 to TRBJ2-1; D unclear. This CDR3 is built from 11 residues. Per the germline V gene, CDR1 is SGHVS and CDR2 is FQNEAQ. V lost 9 bases and J 7 bases, leaving 10 bases between the germline ends. DNA for the CDR3: TGTGCCAGTTCACGTTCGAATGAGCAGTTCTTC. Its translation is CASSRSNEQFF.

The V gene is TRBV5-6, the J gene TRBJ2-7; 9 positions agree with TRBD1. The CDR3 extends over 14 amino acids. V lost 5 bases, J lost 1 base, and 4 bases stayed unmatched. Germline V gene data show CDR1 as SGHDT and CDR2 as YYEEEE. The CDR3 sequence: CASSWDRASYEQYF. The CDR3 DNA reads as TGTGCCAGCAGTTGGGACAGGGCATCCTACGAGCAGTACTTC.

This clone is deemed medium-sized. The chain employs TRBV28 and TRBJ1-4; 7 bases are a match to TRBD1. The CDR3 has 17 residues. Trimming cost V 2 bases and J 5 bases; bases outside gene matches: 11. Germline-derived CDR1 and CDR2 are MDHEN and SYDVKM. The CDR3 bases are TGTGCCAGCAGTTTAATGGGACAGCTAACACTGAATGAAAAACTGTTTTTT. The encoded protein is CASSLMGQLTLNEKLFF.

The chain employs TRBV5-4 and TRBJ1-4; 9 bases are a match to TRBD1. The V gene's germline CDR1 is SGHNT and CDR2 YYREEE (reference sequence). The V gene end was trimmed by 0 bases and the J gene end by 8 bases; junction bases not matched to a gene: 5. The CDR3 is made up of 15 amino acids. The CDR3 DNA reads as TGTGCCAGCAGCTTGGGGGGACAGGGTAGGGAAAAACTGTTTTTT. It specifies CASSLGGQGREKLFF.

The V call is TRBV5-4, the J call TRBJ2-7, with D hard to call. CDR3 length: 14 residues. In germline, CDR1 is SGHNT, CDR2 YYREEE (reference sequence). V shed 4 bases and J shed 0 bases, with 11 bases lying between them. CDR3 bases: TGTGCCAGCAGCCTGAGTCTAGGCTCCTACGAGCAGTACTTC. This sequence encodes CASSLSLGSYEQYF. Drawing the rest from reference TRBV5-4 and TRBJ2-7, the complete variable domain is ETGVTQSPTHLIKTRGQQVTLRCSSQSGHNTVSWYQQALGQGPQFIFQYYREEENGRGNFPPRFSGLQFPNYSSELNVNALELDDSALYLCASSLSLGSYEQYFGPGTRLTVT.

The rearrangement links TRBV6-5 to TRBJ1-6; 8 bases map to TRBD1. CDR1 and CDR2 from the germline V gene are MNHEY and SVGAGI. V was clipped by 4 bases and J by 7 bases; unmatched bases: 6. The CDR3 is 15 amino acids. Written as DNA, the CDR3 is TGTGCCAGCAGTTCCAACAGGGGGACCAATTCACCCCTCCACTTT. It specifies CASSSNRGTNSPLHF.

This chain uses TRBV23-1 with TRBJ1-1; 7 bases map to TRBD1. TRBV23-1 carries the ORF label, with uncertain function. V was pared by 10 bases and J by 6 bases, with 8 bases of the junction left unmatched. The CDR3 has 12 residues. The CDR3 protein is CATLTGTAEAFF. The CDR3 DNA follows: TGCGCCACCCTAACCGGGACAGCTGAAGCTTTCTTT.

The chain has TRBV5-1 and TRBJ1-2; D is uncertain. V dropped 0 bases and J dropped 7 bases, with 13 bases sitting between them. Germline V CDR1 and CDR2: SGHRS, YFSETQ. The CDR3 totals 14 residues. CDR3 loop: CASSLESPSAGYTF. For the CDR3, the DNA is TGCGCCAGCAGCTTGGAAAGCCCTTCGGCTGGCTACACCTTC.

This clone was detected only once. The chain is built from TRBV29-1 and TRBJ2-1, with 7 positions matching TRBD2. The V segment lost 2 bases and the J segment 7 bases; nucleotides outside the gene matches: 11. CDR3 length: 15 residues. Germline CDR1 reads SQVTM; CDR2 reads ANQGSEA. The CDR3 DNA sequence: TGCAGCGTTGAATTGGTGGGAGGGCCTCGGAATGAGCAGTTCTTC. It specifies CSVELVGGPRNEQFF.

This rearrangement joins TRBV4-2 to TRBJ2-5; 10 nucleotides match TRBD2. V lost 3 bases to trimming and J lost 4 bases; unmatched junction nucleotides: 2. Germline CDR1 reads LGHNA; CDR2 reads YNFKEQ. CDR3 size: 14 residues. CDR3 amino acids: CASSHGTSAETQYF. For the CDR3, the DNA is TGTGCCAGCAGCCACGGGACTAGCGCAGAGACCCAGTACTTC.

This clone was seen a few times. The chain is built from TRBV5-1 and TRBJ2-1; tentatively, D is TRBD2 (7 bases). Germline assignment: CDR1 SGHRS and CDR2 YFSETQ. V was shortened by 0 bases and J by 2 bases, with 15 bases between the two germline ends. The CDR3 is made up of 17 amino acids. DNA for the CDR3: TGCGCCAGCAGCTTGGGGGCGCGGGGGCTCCCCTACAATGAGCAGTTCTTC. Translating gives CASSLGARGLPYNEQFF.

The chain recombines TRBV19 with TRBJ2-6; a weak D match, TRBD1 (6 bases). Germline V gives CDR1 LNHDA, CDR2 SQIVND (reference sequence). V was shortened by 4 bases and J by 2 bases, with 9 bases between the two germline ends. The CDR3 has 15 residues. CDR3 residues: CASSRYRAGANVLTF. CDR3 DNA: TGTGCCAGTAGTAGATACAGGGCTGGGGCCAACGTCCTGACTTTC.

This clone is deemed medium-sized. The V gene is TRBV28, the J gene TRBJ2-1; D might be TRBD1 or TRBD2, each matching 6 bases. Germline CDR1 MDHEN, CDR2 SYDVKM. The CDR3 has 11 amino acids. The V gene lost 6 bases and the J gene lost 12 bases, with 12 bases spanning the gap. CDR3 loop: CASSPEGGQFF. The CDR3 coding sequence is TGTGCCAGCAGCCCTGAGGGGGGGCAGTTCTTC.

The chain joins TRBV30 to TRBJ1-2, with unresolved D. With 2 bases removed from V and 2 bases from J, the gap between germline ends came to 12 bases. Germline V gives CDR1 GTSNPN, CDR2 SVGIG (reference sequence). There are 14 residues in the CDR3. Here the CDR3 reads CAWSSGPSNYGYTF. As DNA, the CDR3 is TGTGCCTGGAGTTCGGGCCCCTCAAACTATGGCTACACCTTC. The full variable domain, in which reference TRBV30 and TRBJ1-2 provide the parts outside the CDR3, is SQTIHQWPATLVQPVGSPLSLECTVEGTSNPNLYWYRQAAGRGLQLLFYSVGIGQISSEVPQNLSASRPQDRQFILSSKKLLLSDSGFYLCAWSSGPSNYGYTFGSGTRLTVV.

Remarks on this clone: A junction boundary mismatches the germline segment, possibly from a read error. The V and J genes are TRBV7-2 and TRBJ2-3; D possibly corresponds to TRBD2 (6 bases). The CDR3 is 14 residues long. CDR1 SGHTA and CDR2 FQGNSA come from the germline V gene. The CDR3 sequence: CASSLALAGRGYRF. As DNA, the CDR3 is TGTGCCAGCAGCTTAGCGCTGGCGGGACGGGGATACCGTTTT.

The J gene is TRBJ2-7, the V gene TRBV4-2; 10 nucleotides agree with TRBD1. The germline V gene encodes CDR1 LGHNA and CDR2 YNFKEQ. V shed 3 bases, J shed 7 bases, and the junction held 12 bases outside the gene matches. The CDR3 totals 16 residues. The CDR3 region has the DNA TGTGCCAGCAGCCAGGCGTCCGGGACAGGGGAAGGGGAGCAGTACTTC. Its translation: CASSQASGTGEGEQYF.

This clone was recorded a few times. V usage is TRBV9 and J usage is TRBJ1-6, with unresolved D. The CDR3 covers 14 residues. The germline gives CDR1 SGDLS, CDR2 YYNGEE. The germline V and J ends were trimmed by 5 bases and 3 bases, with 9 bases remaining between them. CDR3 DNA: TGTGCCAGCAGTACCGGGGTCTATAATTCACCCCTCCACTTT. This codes for CASSTGVYNSPLHF.

This chain joins TRBV11-2 and TRBJ1-4, with a possible D match to TRBD1 (5 bases). Per germline, CDR1 SGHAT and CDR2 FQNNGV. The CDR3 is 16 residues long. Trimming shortened V by 4 bases and J by 4 bases, and 16 bases separated the two germline ends. DNA of the CDR3: TGTGCCAGCAGCTGGGGAGGGGTTGGGGGTAATGAAAAACTGTTTTTT. Residues: CASSWGGVGGNEKLFF. The full variable domain, rest sourced from reference TRBV11-2 and TRBJ1-4, is EAGVAQSPRYKIIEKRQSVAFWCNPISGHATLYWYQQILGQGPKLLIQFQNNGVVDDSQLPKDRFSAERLKGVDSTLKIQPAKLEDSAVYLCASSWGGVGGNEKLFFGSGTQLSVL.

The gene calls are TRBV9 and TRBJ2-2, with D tentatively TRBD2 (6 bases). Germline V gives CDR1 SGDLS, CDR2 YYNGEE. CDR3 length equals 16 residues. Deletions cut 2 bases from V and 1 base from J, with 12 bases between. The CDR3 DNA reads TGTGCCAGCAGCGTTTACGAGGGAGGGAACACCGGGGAGCTGTTTTTT. Translation gives CASSVYEGGNTGELFF. Full variable domain (rest looked up from reference TRBV9 and TRBJ2-2): DSGVTQTPKHLITATGQRVTLRCSPRSGDLSVYWYQQSLDQGLQFLIQYYNGEERAKGNILERFSAQQFPDLHSELNLSSLELGDSALYFCASSVYEGGNTGELFFGEGSRLTVL.

The CDR3 loop is CASRKGAGTDTQYF. The CDR3 nucleotides read TGTGCCAGCAGGAAGGGGGCAGGCACAGATACGCAGTATTTT. The rearrangement joins TRBV7-2 to TRBJ2-3; TRBD1 agrees at 7 bases. The germline CDR1 and CDR2 sequences are SGHTA and FQGNSA. Trimming cost V 6 bases and J 1 base; bases outside gene matches: 4. The length of the CDR3 is 14 residues.

The genes are TRBV7-7 and TRBJ1-5, with D perhaps TRBD1 (5 bases). The CDR3 extends over 17 amino acids. The V end was cut by 5 bases, the J end by 4 bases, with 21 bases between. The germline V gene has CDR1 SSHAT and CDR2 FNYEAQ (reference sequence). The CDR3 nucleotides read TGTGCCAGCAGCCGACCGGCACAGGAAACCCTTAATCAGCCCCAGCATTTT. It is translated as CASSRPAQETLNQPQHF.

This chain links TRBV10-3 with TRBJ2-7; TRBD1 aligns across 7 bases. J lost 3 bases, V lost 6 bases, and 2 bases had no gene match. This CDR3 comprises 12 residues. Germline CDR1 is ENHRY and CDR2 is SYGVKD. CDR3 in DNA: TGTGCCATCAGGGGGGACAGCTACGAGCAGTACTTC. Translated, it gives CAIRGDSYEQYF.